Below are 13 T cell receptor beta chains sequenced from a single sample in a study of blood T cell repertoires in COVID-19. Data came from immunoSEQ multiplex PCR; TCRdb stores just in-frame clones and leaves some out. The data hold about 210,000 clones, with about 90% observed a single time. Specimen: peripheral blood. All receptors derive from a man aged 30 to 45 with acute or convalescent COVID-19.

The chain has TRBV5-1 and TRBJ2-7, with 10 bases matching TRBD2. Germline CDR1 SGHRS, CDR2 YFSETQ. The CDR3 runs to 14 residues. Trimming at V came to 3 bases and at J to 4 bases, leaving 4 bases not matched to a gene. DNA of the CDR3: TGCGCCAGCAGCTGGGCTAGCGGGGGTTACGAGCAGTACTTC. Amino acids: CASSWASGGYEQYF.

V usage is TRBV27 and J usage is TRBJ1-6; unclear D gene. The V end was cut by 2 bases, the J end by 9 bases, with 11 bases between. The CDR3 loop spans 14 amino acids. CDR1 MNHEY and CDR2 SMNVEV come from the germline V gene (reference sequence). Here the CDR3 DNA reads TGTGCCAGCAGTTTAGAGGCGGGAGGTTCACCCCTCCACTTT. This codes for CASSLEAGGSPLHF.

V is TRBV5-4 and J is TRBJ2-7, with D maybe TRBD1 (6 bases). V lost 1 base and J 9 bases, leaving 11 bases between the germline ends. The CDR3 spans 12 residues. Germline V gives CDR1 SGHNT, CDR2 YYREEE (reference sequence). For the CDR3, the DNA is TGTGCCAGCAGCTTGACAGGGTGGTGGCAGTACTTC. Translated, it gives CASSLTGWWQYF.

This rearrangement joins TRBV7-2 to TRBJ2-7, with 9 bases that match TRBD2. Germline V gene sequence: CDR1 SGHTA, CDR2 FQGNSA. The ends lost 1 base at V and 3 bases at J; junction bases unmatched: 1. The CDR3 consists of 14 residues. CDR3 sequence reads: CASSLVAGDYEQYF. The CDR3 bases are TGTGCCAGCAGCTTAGTAGCGGGGGACTACGAGCAGTACTTC.

CDR3 amino acids: CASSQDKGGANEKLFF. CDR3 DNA sequence: TGCGCCAGCAGCCAAGATAAGGGGGGGGCTAATGAAAAACTGTTTTTT. This sequence joins TRBV4-1 and TRBJ1-4; maybe TRBD1 (6 bases). The germline V gene has CDR1 MGHRA and CDR2 YSYEKL. Trimming pared 0 bases from V and 3 bases from J, leaving 11 bases between. The CDR3 sequence is 16 residues long.

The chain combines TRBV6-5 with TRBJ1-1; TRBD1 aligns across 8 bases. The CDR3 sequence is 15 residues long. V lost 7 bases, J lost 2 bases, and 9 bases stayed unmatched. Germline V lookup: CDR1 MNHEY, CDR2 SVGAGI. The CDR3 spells CASNDGGQANTEAFF. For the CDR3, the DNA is TGTGCCAGCAACGACGGGGGACAGGCTAACACTGAAGCTTTCTTT.

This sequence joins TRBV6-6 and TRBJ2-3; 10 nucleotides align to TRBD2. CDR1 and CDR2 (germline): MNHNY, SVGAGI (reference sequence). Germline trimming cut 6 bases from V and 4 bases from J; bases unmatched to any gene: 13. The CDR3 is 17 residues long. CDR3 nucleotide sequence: TGTGCCAGCAGGCGAGGACTAGCGGCCCATAGGGCAGATACGCAGTATTTT. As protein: CASRRGLAAHRADTQYF.

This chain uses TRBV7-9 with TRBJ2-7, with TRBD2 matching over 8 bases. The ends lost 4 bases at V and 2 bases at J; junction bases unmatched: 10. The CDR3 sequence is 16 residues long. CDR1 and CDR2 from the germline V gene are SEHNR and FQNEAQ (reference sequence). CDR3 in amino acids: CASSSRAAGGTYEQYF. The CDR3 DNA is TGTGCCAGCAGCTCCCGAGCCGCGGGAGGTACCTACGAGCAGTACTTC.

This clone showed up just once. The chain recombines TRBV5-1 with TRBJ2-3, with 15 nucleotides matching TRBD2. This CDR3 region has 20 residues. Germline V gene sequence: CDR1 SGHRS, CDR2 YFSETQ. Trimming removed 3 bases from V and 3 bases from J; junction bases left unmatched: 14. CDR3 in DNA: TGCGCCAGCAGCTCCCCGGGACTAGCGGGGGGCCAGTTGAATACAGATACGCAGTATTTT. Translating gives CASSSPGLAGGQLNTDTQYF.

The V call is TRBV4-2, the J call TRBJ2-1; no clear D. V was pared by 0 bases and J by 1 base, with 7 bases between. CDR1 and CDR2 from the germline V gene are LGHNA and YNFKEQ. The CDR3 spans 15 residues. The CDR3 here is CASSQETVSYNEQFF. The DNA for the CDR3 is TGTGCCAGCAGCCAAGAGACTGTATCCTACAATGAGCAGTTCTTC.

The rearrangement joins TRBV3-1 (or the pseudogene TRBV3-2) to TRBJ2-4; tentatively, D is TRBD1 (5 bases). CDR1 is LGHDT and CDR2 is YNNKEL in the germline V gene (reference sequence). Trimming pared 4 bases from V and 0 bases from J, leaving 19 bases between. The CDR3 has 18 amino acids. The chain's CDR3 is CASSLTVPSLLAKNIQYF. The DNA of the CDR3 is TGTGCCAGCAGCCTGACAGTCCCGTCTCTTTTAGCCAAAAACATTCAGTACTTC.

The CDR3: CASIGTGLYEQYF. CDR3 in DNA: TGTGCCAGCATTGGGACAGGCCTCTACGAGCAGTACTTC. The rearrangement uses TRBV28 and TRBJ2-7, with 8 bases identical to TRBD1. Germline CDR1 and CDR2: MDHEN and SYDVKM. The CDR3 runs 13 residues. The J segment lost 3 bases and the V segment lost 7 bases, leaving 5 bases of the junction unmatched.

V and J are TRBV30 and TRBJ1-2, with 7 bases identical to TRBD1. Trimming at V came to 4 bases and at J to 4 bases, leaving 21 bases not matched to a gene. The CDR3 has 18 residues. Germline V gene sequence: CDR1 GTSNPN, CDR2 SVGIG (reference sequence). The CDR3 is CAWKGAGRIGLSPYGYTF. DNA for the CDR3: TGTGCCTGGAAGGGGGCAGGTAGGATTGGGCTGTCCCCCTATGGCTACACCTTC.